This T cell receptor beta chain was sequenced during a study of T cell responses to AZD1222 COVID-19 vaccine. On this clone: Antigen: not known.

The CDR3 loop spans 14 amino acids. Germline V gives CDR1 MDHEN, CDR2 SYDVKM. The V gene lost 3 bases and the J gene lost 4 bases, with 10 bases spanning the gap. Whole-study results and caveats: In all cases, repertoires were sampled only after the peak T cell response. Within unmutated variant regions lay the reported targets of nearly half of spike-specific TCRs.

TCRdb's table, derived via immunoSEQ multiplex PCR, lists solely in-frame clones and lacks some. The data contain about 140,000 clones, 85% to 95% of them seen just once; the ten biggest clones take up roughly an eighth. The chain recombines TRBV28 with TRBJ1-3; D possibly corresponds to TRBD1 (6 bases). Material: peripheral blood, obtained after recovery from COVID-19. The receptor's source is an adult who had recovered from COVID-19. CDR3 sequence (DNA): TGTGCCAGCAGTTTCGACAGGTCGGGAAACACCATATATTTT. Amino acids: CASSFDRSGNTIYF.